These 29 T cell receptor beta chains were all obtained from the same sample, sequenced in a study of cytomegalovirus exposure and HLA in healthy donors. Primers included in the PCR were 60 Vbeta and 13 Jbeta primers. This table comes from immunoSEQ multiplex PCR, and its TCRdb copy is limited to in-frame clones, with some not included. The data hold some 150,000 clones, with about three quarters observed a single time. Sequencing was performed on PBMCs. These receptors were taken from a man between 35 and 55 years old in good health and CMV-seropositive.

On this clone itself: At the DNA level, this CDR3 is encoded by other sequences in the same sample as well. This sequence joins TRBV2 and TRBJ2-7; D might be TRBD2 (6 bases). CDR3 length: 14 residues. Looked up from germline, CDR1 is SNHLY and CDR2 is FYNNEI. The germline V and J ends were trimmed by 3 bases and 5 bases, with 14 bases remaining between them. CDR3 DNA sequence: TGTGCCAGCAGTGAGGGGACCTGGGGGGACGAGCAGTACTTC. Translation gives CASSEGTWGDEQYF.

This sequence joins TRBV6-6 and TRBJ2-2, with 11 positions matching TRBD2. CDR1 and CDR2 (germline): MNHNY, SVGAGI (reference sequence). V was pared by 7 bases and J by 1 base, with 5 bases of the junction left unmatched. The CDR3 has 16 residues. This CDR3 reads CASTPGTSGNTGELFF. DNA of the CDR3: TGTGCCAGCACCCCCGGGACTAGCGGGAACACCGGGGAGCTGTTTTTT.

As concerns this clone: At one end the junction does not follow the germline gene, possibly because of a read error. V and J are TRBV19 and TRBJ2-6; 8 bases match TRBD1. CDR1 and CDR2 from the germline V gene are LNHDA and SQIVND (reference sequence). The CDR3 loop spans 18 amino acids. The chain's CDR3 is CASSIQGALFSGANGLTF. For the CDR3, the DNA is TGTGCCAGTAGTATACAGGGGGCATTATTCTCTGGGGCCAACGGCCTGACTTTC.

The chain joins TRBV19 to TRBJ1-4; D is undetermined. In germline, CDR1 is LNHDA, CDR2 SQIVND (reference sequence). This CDR3 spans 15 amino acids. The germline V and J ends were trimmed by 5 bases and 4 bases, with 14 bases remaining between them. The DNA for the CDR3 is TGTGCCAGTAGTTACGGGGATGCGGGTAATGAAAAACTGTTTTTT. Translated, it gives CASSYGDAGNEKLFF.

The chain employs TRBV7-8 and TRBJ2-1; D unresolved. The V and J ends lost 5 bases and 5 bases respectively, with 16 bases between them. Germline V CDR1 and CDR2: SGHVS, FQNEAQ. This CDR3 contains 15 residues. The CDR3 region has the DNA TGTGCCAGCAGCGGCCAACAGACGGCCCACAATGAGCAGTTCTTC. Amino acids: CASSGQQTAHNEQFF. The full variable domain, with the rest looked up from reference TRBV7-8 and TRBJ2-1, is GAGVSQSPRYKVAKRGQDVALRCDPISGHVSLFWYQQALGQGPEFLTYFQNEAQLDKSGLPSDRFFAERPEGSVSTLKIQRTQQEDSAVYLCASSGQQTAHNEQFFGPGTRLTVL.

The V call is TRBV6-1, the J call TRBJ1-2, with 9 bases aligning to TRBD1. Germline trimming cut 7 bases from V and 6 bases from J; bases unmatched to any gene: 6. Germline V gene sequence: CDR1 MNHNS, CDR2 SASEGT. The CDR3 totals 13 residues. CDR3 sequence: CASKTGGNDGYTF. In nucleotides, the CDR3 is TGTGCCAGCAAGACAGGGGGGAACGATGGCTACACCTTC.

The genes are TRBV30 and TRBJ1-5, with no clear D. CDR1 and CDR2 from the germline V gene are GTSNPN and SVGIG (reference sequence). The CDR3 extends over 12 amino acids. Trimming took 2 bases from V and 9 from J, leaving 11 bases between them. The CDR3 DNA sequence: TGTGCCTGGAGTCCAAATACGGGGCCCCAGCATTTT. Its protein product is CAWSPNTGPQHF.

This clone turned up a few times. V is TRBV5-4 and J is TRBJ2-2, with 7 positions matching TRBD2. J lost 2 bases, V lost 5 bases, and 6 bases had no gene match. CDR3 length: 15 residues. In germline, CDR1 is SGHNT, CDR2 YYREEE (reference sequence). CDR3 sequence (DNA): TGTGCCAGCAGAAAAGCGGGGATCAACACCGGGGAGCTGTTTTTT. Its translation: CASRKAGINTGELFF.

V gene TRBV6-1 combines with J gene TRBJ1-2; TRBD1 matches 9 bases. CDR1 is MNHNS, CDR2 SASEGT, per germline. The CDR3 consists of 14 residues. The V segment lost 1 base and the J segment 13 bases; nucleotides outside the gene matches: 10. CDR3 sequence reads: CASSEGPGTGLSTF. DNA of the CDR3: TGTGCCAGCAGTGAAGGTCCCGGGACAGGGCTAAGCACCTTC.

This clone appeared a few times. The J gene is TRBJ2-7, the V gene TRBV28; no firm D call. V was cut by 6 bases and J by 3 bases, with 6 bases left in between. Looked up from germline, CDR1 is MDHEN and CDR2 is SYDVKM. CDR3 length: 11 residues. CDR3 DNA sequence: TGTGCCAGCAGCCGGTACTACGAGCAGTACTTC. Its protein product is CASSRYYEQYF.

This clone was seen a handful of times. The chain joins TRBV11-1 to TRBJ2-5; D is undetermined. V shed 4 bases and J shed 1 base, with 7 bases lying between them. Germline CDR1 reads SGHAT; CDR2 reads FQDESV (reference sequence). There are 13 residues in the CDR3. The CDR3 reads CASSSRSQETQYF. CDR3 coding DNA: TGTGCCAGCAGCTCCCGGTCCCAAGAGACCCAGTACTTC.

The genes are TRBV7-2 and TRBJ2-1, with 11 positions matching TRBD2. This CDR3 has 14 amino acids. In germline, CDR1 is SGHTA, CDR2 FQGNSA. V trimming: 5 bases; J trimming: 8 bases; junction bases outside the gene matches: 5. CDR3 protein: CASSVSGRGHEQFF. CDR3 nucleotides: TGTGCCAGCAGCGTTAGCGGGAGGGGACATGAGCAGTTCTTC.

This rearrangement joins TRBV28 to TRBJ2-7, with D perhaps TRBD1 (6 bases). Deletions cut 3 bases from V and 4 bases from J, with 10 bases between. Germline CDR1 is MDHEN and CDR2 is SYDVKM. This CDR3 is built from 13 residues. For the CDR3, the DNA is TGTGCCAGCAGTTTGGGGGCTCTTTACGAGCAGTACTTC. Amino acids: CASSLGALYEQYF.

The rearrangement joins TRBV9 to TRBJ2-7, with 9 positions matching TRBD1. V shed 4 bases, J shed 5 bases, and the junction held 7 bases outside the gene matches. Per germline, CDR1 SGDLS and CDR2 YYNGEE. The CDR3 is 14 amino acids. The DNA for the CDR3 is TGTGCCAGCAGCCTCCGGGACAGGGCCCACGAGCAGTACTTC. The encoded protein is CASSLRDRAHEQYF.

The table lists this clone with a few counts. The genes are TRBV30 and TRBJ2-7; perhaps TRBD2 as D (5 bases). V lost 3 bases, J lost 7 bases, and 16 bases lay in between. There are 13 residues in the CDR3. Germline loops: CDR1 GTSNPN, CDR2 SVGIG (reference sequence). The CDR3 DNA follows: TGTGCCTGGAGCTTCGGGATAGCTTGGGAGCAGTACTTC. It translates to CAWSFGIAWEQYF.

The chain has TRBV7-3 and TRBJ2-2; tentatively, D is TRBD1 (6 bases). V was clipped by 5 bases and J by 1 base, with 14 bases between them. Per the germline V gene, CDR1 is SGHTA and CDR2 is FQGTGA. This CDR3 is 16 amino acids long. Here the CDR3 DNA reads TGTGCCAGCAGCAATAGACTGGGACAGAACACCGGGGAGCTGTTTTTT. It codes for CASSNRLGQNTGELFF.

The V and J genes are TRBV30 and TRBJ1-1, with D hard to call. The germline V gene encodes CDR1 GTSNPN and CDR2 SVGIG (reference sequence). This CDR3 spans 12 amino acids. The V end was cut by 3 bases, the J end by 3 bases, with 8 bases between. The CDR3: CAWSREYTEAFF. CDR3 bases: TGTGCCTGGAGCCGGGAGTACACTGAAGCTTTCTTT. Using reference TRBV30 and TRBJ1-1 for the parts outside the CDR3, the full variable domain is SQTIHQWPATLVQPVGSPLSLECTVEGTSNPNLYWYRQAAGRGLQLLFYSVGIGQISSEVPQNLSASRPQDRQFILSSKKLLLSDSGFYLCAWSREYTEAFFGQGTRLTVV.

As DNA, the CDR3 is TGTGCTAGTGGTGCTGAAGCCTATGGCTACACCTTC. Translating it yields CASGAEAYGYTF. The chain combines TRBV12-5 with TRBJ1-2; D not resolved. From germline, CDR1 is LGHNT and CDR2 FRNRAP. The ends were cut back, 5 bases at V and 4 bases at J, with 8 bases in the middle. The CDR3 sequence is 12 residues long.

The genes are TRBV30 and TRBJ2-1, with D perhaps TRBD2 (6 bases). V was cut by 0 bases and J by 0 bases, with 9 bases left in between. Germline assignment: CDR1 GTSNPN and CDR2 SVGIG (reference sequence). This CDR3 is 15 amino acids long. CDR3: CAWSVGGSSYNEQFF. CDR3 DNA sequence: TGTGCCTGGAGTGTTGGAGGGAGCTCCTACAATGAGCAGTTCTTC.

This rearrangement joins TRBV25-1 to TRBJ1-2, with unresolved D. This CDR3 has 11 amino acids. CDR1 MGHDK and CDR2 SYGVNS come from the germline V gene. Trimming removed 6 bases at V and 8 bases at J, with 10 bases between. CDR3 in DNA: TGTGCCAGCAGAGCCCCTAGCGGCTACACCTTC. Protein sequence: CASRAPSGYTF.

The V call is TRBV7-6, the J call TRBJ2-7, with D tentatively TRBD2 (5 bases). Per germline, CDR1 SGHVS and CDR2 FNYEAQ. The CDR3 runs 15 residues. The V gene lost 4 bases and the J gene lost 6 bases, with 19 bases spanning the gap. Written as DNA, the CDR3 is TGTGCCAGCAGCTACCCACCTAGCCGGCCTGGCGAGCAGTACTTC. This gives the protein CASSYPPSRPGEQYF.

This chain joins TRBV2 and TRBJ2-3; TRBD1 is a possible D gene (6 bases). Trimming stripped 1 base from V and 10 bases from J, with 9 bases between. Looked up from germline, CDR1 is SNHLY and CDR2 is FYNNEI. The CDR3 is 12 residues long. This CDR3 reads CASSEDQGSQYF. The CDR3 DNA sequence: TGTGCCAGCAGTGAAGATCAGGGGTCGCAGTATTTT.

The CDR3 is CASSLTGVPSYEQYF. The CDR3 nucleotides are TGTGCCAGCAGCCTGACAGGGGTCCCCTCCTACGAGCAGTACTTC. V is TRBV6-5 and J is TRBJ2-7, with 8 bases lining up with TRBD1. With 6 bases clipped from V and 0 bases from J, the junction kept 7 bases outside the gene matches. Germline V gene sequence: CDR1 MNHEY, CDR2 SVGAGI. There are 15 residues in the CDR3.

This rearrangement joins TRBV5-4 to TRBJ2-3; 13 bases are shared with TRBD2. The CDR3 sequence is 17 residues long. Unmatched junction bases numbered 11, after V lost 4 bases and J lost 6 bases. CDR1 is SGHNT and CDR2 is YYREEE in the germline V gene (reference sequence). The CDR3 spells CASSPLTSGRAADTQYF. As DNA, the CDR3 is TGTGCCAGCAGCCCCCTCACTAGCGGGAGGGCCGCGGATACGCAGTATTTT.

The chain carries TRBV7-2 and TRBJ2-1, with D possibly matching TRBD1 (5 bases). This CDR3 spans 14 amino acids. Trimming stripped 7 bases from V and 4 bases from J, with 14 bases between. CDR1 and CDR2 from the germline V gene are SGHTA and FQGNSA. The CDR3 nucleotides are TGTGCCAGCACCCCCGCAGGGCGTTACAATGAGCAGTTCTTC. Translation gives CASTPAGRYNEQFF.

The genes are TRBV18 and TRBJ2-2; D gene ambiguous. The V gene's germline CDR1 is KGHSH and CDR2 LQKENI. V was clipped by 5 bases and J by 4 bases, with 5 bases between them. The CDR3 is made up of 12 amino acids. The CDR3, as DNA: TGTGCCAGCTCATGGGCCACCGGGGAGCTGTTTTTT. Amino acids: CASSWATGELFF.

The chain combines TRBV6-1 with TRBJ1-5; D uncertain. This CDR3 has 17 amino acids. Trimming cost V 3 bases and J 2 bases, with 17 bases left between them. Germline V CDR1 and CDR2: MNHNS, SASEGT. The CDR3 is CASSDSGWEKGNQPQHF. Here the CDR3 DNA reads TGTGCCAGCAGTGATTCCGGATGGGAGAAAGGCAATCAGCCCCAGCATTTT.

This chain joins TRBV11-2 and TRBJ2-5; 7 positions match TRBD2. CDR1 SGHAT and CDR2 FQNNGV come from the germline V gene. The CDR3 contains 17 residues. The V segment lost 4 bases and the J segment 5 bases; nucleotides outside the gene matches: 16. CDR3 region: CASSSTGMAGVWETQYF. In nucleotides, the CDR3 is TGTGCCAGCAGCTCTACTGGGATGGCGGGAGTCTGGGAGACCCAGTACTTC.

The rearrangement joins TRBV11-2 to TRBJ1-5; D remains ambiguous. The CDR3 consists of 12 residues. The germline V gene encodes CDR1 SGHAT and CDR2 FQNNGV. The V end was cut by 8 bases, the J end by 3 bases, with 8 bases between. The CDR3 reads CASGQNNQPQHF. Written as DNA, the CDR3 is TGTGCCAGCGGGCAGAACAATCAGCCCCAGCATTTT. Full variable domain (rest looked up from reference TRBV11-2 and TRBJ1-5): EAGVAQSPRYKIIEKRQSVAFWCNPISGHATLYWYQQILGQGPKLLIQFQNNGVVDDSQLPKDRFSAERLKGVDSTLKIQPAKLEDSAVYLCASGQNNQPQHFGDGTRLSIL.